This T cell receptor beta chain is drawn from a study of cytomegalovirus exposure and HLA in healthy donors. Study summary: A prior study identified some 100 million unique TCR beta sequences from around 180 million T cells. The study's early data release held some 85 million unique TCRs from HLA-typed donors. Whole-study results and caveats: Listed as cytomegalovirus-associated were 164 TCR beta chains.

Points on this clone: Its target is not known.

Donors had nominal health at sampling but likely had unrecorded immune exposures. The CDR3 extends over 15 amino acids. Per germline, CDR1 MNHEY and CDR2 SVGAGI. The V gene end was trimmed by 2 bases and the J gene end by 4 bases; junction bases not matched to a gene: 4. PCR primers comprised 60 Vbeta and 13 Jbeta primers. The repertoire was sequenced with immunoSEQ multiplex PCR; TCRdb's copy has only in-frame clones and lacks some. Here the sample spans about 270,000 clones, roughly 70% being singletons. The genes are TRBV6-5 and TRBJ2-2, with 7 bases lining up with TRBD1. Material: PBMCs. This receptor was taken from a female donor in good health and CMV-seronegative. CDR3 in DNA: TGTGCCAGCAGTTACACGACAGGGTTCACCGGGGAGCTGTTTTTT. Its protein product is CASSYTTGFTGELFF.